A single sample gave rise to the 29 T cell receptor beta chains below, sequenced in a study of read filtering for tumor transcriptome and immune sequencing. Molecular barcoded adaptors covering alpha/delta and beta/gamma chains were used on 400 ng RNA. TCRdb passed the reads through MiXCR, listing each CDR3 protein once. Among 30,000 to 35,000 distinct CDR3 sequences listed, less than 20% were seen once. The sequencing input was a population of CD138-negative cells sorted from bone marrow. The receptors originated from a donor aged 40 or over with multiple myeloma.

Ten or more counts support this clonotype. This sequence joins TRBV6-6 and TRBJ1-3; D not certain. Germline loops: CDR1 MNHNY, CDR2 SVGAGI (reference sequence). The CDR3 length is 14 residues. Trimming pared 4 bases from V and 4 bases from J, leaving 11 bases between. The CDR3 DNA reads as TGTGCCAGCAGTTCCGGTTCGGGGGGAAACACCATATATTTT. Translating it yields CASSSGSGGNTIYF.

The table lists this clonotype with many counts. The chain uses TRBV20-1 and TRBJ1-2; D unresolved. The germline V and J ends were trimmed by 1 base and 3 bases, with 12 bases remaining between them. CDR3 length: 14 amino acids. CDR1 is DFQATT and CDR2 is SNEGSKA in the germline V gene (reference sequence). The chain's CDR3 is CSARGRVTHYGYTF. The CDR3 nucleotides read TGCAGTGCTAGAGGGAGGGTAACGCACTATGGCTACACCTTC.

Ten or more counts support this clonotype. V gene TRBV11-2 combines with J gene TRBJ2-7; no firm D call. CDR3 length: 14 amino acids. Trimming cost V 0 bases and J 0 bases, with 6 bases left between them. Germline values: CDR1 SGHAT, CDR2 FQNNGV. CDR3 DNA sequence: TGTGCCAGCAGCTTAGAGGGGTACTCCTACGAGCAGTACTTC. This codes for CASSLEGYSYEQYF.

This clonotype was seen repeatedly, ten times or more. This could be a read error, since a much larger clone is one nucleotide away. The chain uses TRBV7-9 and TRBJ1-1; D is ambiguous. This CDR3 contains 11 residues. Deletions cut 5 bases from V and 1 base from J, with 2 bases between. CDR1 and CDR2 from the germline V gene are SEHNR and FQNEAQ (reference sequence). The CDR3 DNA reads as TGTGCCAGCAGCCAGAACACTGAAGCTTTCTTT. Residues: CASSQNTEAFF.

Regarding this clonotype: This may be a read error, as it is one base from a much larger clone. The rearrangement uses TRBV11-2 and TRBJ2-1, with 7 bases lining up with TRBD2. Germline CDR1 and CDR2: SGHAT and FQNNGV. The CDR3 loop spans 15 amino acids. The CDR3 protein is CAGSFGGGFYNEQFF. As DNA, the CDR3 is TGTGCCGGCAGCTTTGGCGGGGGTTTCTACAATGAGCAGTTCTTC.

In regard to this clonotype: It may be a read error: a sequence one base away is much more abundant. The V gene is TRBV2, the J gene TRBJ1-1, with D possibly TRBD1 on 5 matching bases. V lost 6 bases to trimming and J lost 6 bases, with 8 bases between them. Germline assignment: CDR1 SNHLY and CDR2 FYNNEI. CDR3 size: 11 residues. CDR3 sequence reads: CASRGEPEAFF. In DNA form, the CDR3 reads TGTGCCAGCAGAGGGGAGCCTGAAGCTTTCTTT. The full variable domain, its missing parts supplied by reference TRBV2 and TRBJ1-1, is EPEVTQTPSHQVTQMGQEVILRCVPISNHLYFYWYRQILGQKVEFLVSFYNNEISEKSEIFDDQFSVERPDGSNFTLKIRSTKLEDSAMYFCASRGEPEAFFGQGTRLTVV.

Many counts were recorded for this clonotype. The chain couples TRBV7-9 to TRBJ1-5; D uncertain. Germline values: CDR1 SEHNR, CDR2 FQNEAQ (reference sequence). V lost 5 bases to trimming and J lost 2 bases, with 13 bases between them. CDR3 length: 15 amino acids. Here the CDR3 DNA reads TGTGCCAGCAGCCCCCTTATGAGGGGCAATCAGCCCCAGCATTTT. Translation gives CASSPLMRGNQPQHF.

The chain has TRBV20-1 and TRBJ1-4, with D perhaps matching TRBD1 (6 bases). This CDR3 is 17 amino acids long. Germline CDR1 and CDR2: DFQATT and SNEGSKA (reference sequence). V lost 0 bases, J lost 0 bases, and 14 bases lay in between. In DNA, the CDR3 is TGCAGTGCTAGAGATGCAGGGGACCTTGCAACTAATGAAAAACTGTTTTTT. Its protein product is CSARDAGDLATNEKLFF.

This clonotype has ten or more counts. The gene calls are TRBV2 and TRBJ2-5, with TRBD1 matching 7 bases. CDR1 and CDR2 (germline): SNHLY, FYNNEI. V shed 0 bases, J shed 1 base, and the junction held 8 bases outside the gene matches. The CDR3 runs to 17 residues. CDR3 DNA: TGTGCCAGCAGTGAAGCGCTTACAGGGGTGGGCCAAGAGACCCAGTACTTC. This codes for CASSEALTGVGQETQYF.

Turning to this clonotype: Compared with germline, one end of the junction differs, possibly owing to a read error. The chain links TRBV6-1 to TRBJ2-7; 8 positions match TRBD1. CDR1 and CDR2 from the germline V gene are MNHNS and SASEGT. The CDR3 is 14 residues long. In DNA, the CDR3 is TGTGCCAGCAGCCCCGGGACAGGAGCCTACGAGCATTACTTC. Encoded protein: CASSPGTGAYEHYF.

To note about this clonotype: This could be a read error, since a much larger clone is one nucleotide away. The chain recombines TRBV7-2 with TRBJ2-3, with unresolved D. The germline V gene has CDR1 SGHTA and CDR2 FQGNSA. CDR3 size: 12 residues. V was clipped by 3 bases and J by 8 bases, with 9 bases between them. In DNA, the CDR3 is TGTGCCAGCAGCTTTTACGCAGGTACGCAGTATTTT. Translation: CASSFYAGTQYF.

This clonotype was recorded at least ten times. The chain links TRBV5-1 to TRBJ1-1; 9 nucleotides align to TRBD1. The CDR3 length is 13 residues. J lost 7 bases, V lost 2 bases, and 3 bases had no gene match. The germline gives CDR1 SGHRS, CDR2 YFSETQ. The CDR3 sequence is CASSLRTGDEAFF. For the CDR3, the DNA is TGCGCCAGCAGCTTAAGGACAGGGGATGAAGCTTTCTTT.

There are a few counts of this clonotype. The chain carries TRBV20-1 and TRBJ2-3, with 9 positions matching TRBD1. The V gene end was trimmed by 6 bases and the J gene end by 4 bases; junction bases not matched to a gene: 5. The germline CDR1 and CDR2 sequences are DFQATT and SNEGSKA (reference sequence). The CDR3 loop spans 13 amino acids. The CDR3 is CSAGQGTADTQYF. CDR3 nucleotides: TGCAGTGCCGGACAGGGGACGGCAGATACGCAGTATTTT.

This clonotype was picked up many times. The chain has TRBV11-2 and TRBJ2-4; D unclear. Per the germline V gene, CDR1 is SGHAT and CDR2 is FQNNGV. The CDR3 sequence is 14 residues long. With 0 bases removed from V and 8 bases from J, the gap between germline ends came to 11 bases. The chain's CDR3 is CASSLDRFSDIQYF. In DNA, the CDR3 is TGTGCCAGCAGCTTAGACAGGTTCTCGGACATTCAGTACTTC.

This clonotype is classed as medium-sized (0.01 to 0.1%). The chain links TRBV5-1 to TRBJ2-6; possible D gene TRBD1, 6 bases. The CDR3 contains 16 residues. From germline, CDR1 is SGHRS and CDR2 YFSETQ. V was pared by 5 bases and J by 0 bases, with 12 bases between. The CDR3: CASSLTGPSGANVLTF. For the CDR3, the DNA is TGCGCCAGCAGTTTGACAGGCCCCTCTGGGGCCAACGTCCTGACTTTC.

About this clonotype itself: As the CDR3 is not closed by the conserved phenylalanine or tryptophan, this likely results from a read error. J is TRBJ2-1 and V is TRBV29-1; 11 bases match TRBD2. The V gene end was trimmed by 1 base and the J gene end by 5 bases; junction bases not matched to a gene: 4. Per the germline V gene, CDR1 is SQVTM and CDR2 is ANQGSEA. This CDR3 is built from 15 residues. The CDR3 sequence: CSVEGSSGRNNEQFT. CDR3 in DNA: TGCAGCGTTGAAGGATCTAGCGGGAGGAACAATGAGCAGTTCACC.

This clonotype was found many times. The V call is TRBV9, the J call TRBJ1-5; D not resolved. V lost 3 bases, J lost 7 bases, and 11 bases lay in between. CDR1 SGDLS and CDR2 YYNGEE come from the germline V gene. The CDR3 runs to 13 residues. This CDR3 is CASSEGQDQPQHF. The CDR3 bases are TGTGCCAGCAGCGAAGGGCAAGACCAGCCCCAGCATTTT.

This clonotype was recorded a few times. The rearrangement uses TRBV14 and TRBJ2-2; D gene ambiguous. Germline lookup yields CDR1 SGHDN and CDR2 FVKESK. Trimming removed 0 bases from V and 3 bases from J, with 11 bases in between. CDR3 length: 16 amino acids. As DNA, the CDR3 is TGTGCCAGCAGCCAAGACCCCGGGTTGTACACCGGGGAGCTGTTTTTT. This gives the protein CASSQDPGLYTGELFF.

The table lists this clonotype with many counts. The chain uses TRBV4-2 and TRBJ2-2; D remains ambiguous. The germline V and J ends were trimmed by 0 bases and 3 bases, with 11 bases remaining between them. The CDR3 consists of 16 residues. The germline CDR1 and CDR2 sequences are LGHNA and YNFKEQ. The DNA of the CDR3 is TGTGCCAGCAGCCAAGATTGGAGTCTGGACACCGGGGAGCTGTTTTTT. This sequence encodes CASSQDWSLDTGELFF.

This clonotype showed up many times. This rearrangement joins TRBV5-1 to TRBJ2-7; 10 nucleotides agree with TRBD2. V was pared by 2 bases and J by 6 bases, with 5 bases of the junction left unmatched. Germline V gene data show CDR1 as SGHRS and CDR2 as YFSETQ. The CDR3 extends over 14 amino acids. CDR3: CASSFRVAGGEQYF. The CDR3 nucleotides are TGCGCCAGCAGCTTCCGGGTAGCGGGAGGCGAGCAGTACTTC.

This clonotype was counted ten times or more. At one end the junction does not follow the germline gene, possibly because of a read error. J is TRBJ2-5 and V is TRBV6-5; D unclear. CDR1 is MNHEY and CDR2 is SVGAGI in the germline V gene. The CDR3 is made up of 13 amino acids. CDR3 residues: CASSYQNQETQYF. The CDR3 nucleotides are TGTGCCAGCAGTTACCAAAACCAGGAGACCCAGTACTTC.

This clonotype was detected many times. The gene calls are TRBV7-9 and TRBJ2-1; 12 bases match TRBD2. CDR1 and CDR2 from the germline V gene are SEHNR and FQNEAQ (reference sequence). CDR3 size: 16 residues. V gave up 4 bases and J gave up 7 bases; unmatched junction bases: 8. This CDR3 reads CASSSTSGSARNEQFF. CDR3 nucleotide sequence: TGTGCCAGCAGCTCGACTAGCGGGAGTGCTCGGAATGAGCAGTTCTTC. The full variable domain, in which reference TRBV7-9 and TRBJ2-1 provide the parts outside the CDR3, is DTGVSQNPRHKITKRGQNVTFRCDPISEHNRLYWYRQTLGQGPEFLTYFQNEAQLEKSRLLSDRFSAERPKGSFSTLEIQRTEQGDSAMYLCASSSTSGSARNEQFFGPGTRLTVL.

This chain joins TRBV21-1 and TRBJ1-5; whether TRBD1, the table's D call, matches the DNA was not checked. TRBV21-1 is flagged as a pseudogene. CDR3 size: 13 residues. CDR3 residues: CASRGGADQPQHF. Written as DNA, the CDR3 is TGTGCCAGCAGGGGGGGGGCAGATCAGCCCCAGCATTTT.

This clonotype was recorded once. A much larger clone differs from this one at a single base, so this may be a read error. The chain recombines TRBV7-2 with TRBJ2-5, with 10 bases fitting TRBD2. The J call may be wrong; the DNA end is better matched by TRBJ2-1. The CDR3 contains 15 residues. Germline V lookup: CDR1 SGHTA, CDR2 FQGNSA. CDR3: CASSLVSGGAETQFF. CDR3 sequence (DNA): TGTGCCAGCAGCTTAGTGAGCGGGGGGGCTGAGACCCAGTTCTTC.

This clonotype occurred many times. The rearrangement joins TRBV6-6 to TRBJ2-3, with D maybe TRBD1 (5 bases). V lost 6 bases and J lost 0, with 19 bases in between. The CDR3 runs to 17 residues. Germline loops: CDR1 MNHNY, CDR2 SVGAGI (reference sequence). The CDR3 reads CASRPYGALGSTDTQYF. The DNA for the CDR3 is TGTGCCAGCAGACCTTATGGGGCTCTCGGTAGCACAGATACGCAGTATTTT.

This clonotype has a count of ten or more. The gene calls are TRBV2 and TRBJ2-7; D call uncertain. The V end lost 5 bases, the J end lost 6 bases, and 5 bases lay between the germline ends. The germline V gene encodes CDR1 SNHLY and CDR2 FYNNEI. The length of the CDR3 is 10 residues. The DNA for the CDR3 is TGTGCCAGCAGTCCTGGCGAGCAGTACTTC. This sequence encodes CASSPGEQYF.

This clonotype was recorded at least ten times. The rearrangement joins TRBV20-1 to TRBJ2-1; 8 nucleotides agree with TRBD2. The CDR3 extends over 15 amino acids. Per the germline V gene, CDR1 is DFQATT and CDR2 is SNEGSKA (reference sequence). The trim removed 6 bases at V and 1 base at J, leaving 8 bases unmatched. DNA of the CDR3: TGCAGTGCGTCTCCAGCGGGGGTATCCTACAATGAGCAGTTCTTC. Translated: CSASPAGVSYNEQFF.

This clonotype was detected ten times or more. CDR3 sequence (DNA): TGTGCCAGCAGCTTCCTAGGGGGGCGAAGGGAGCAGTACTTC. Encoded protein: CASSFLGGRREQYF. This rearrangement joins TRBV11-2 to TRBJ2-7; D may be TRBD1 or TRBD2 (6 bases each). V was pared by 3 bases and J by 7 bases, with 16 bases between. Per germline, CDR1 SGHAT and CDR2 FQNNGV. The CDR3 has 14 residues.

This clonotype was counted at least ten times. V usage is TRBV29-1 and J usage is TRBJ2-1; weak D call: TRBD2 (5 bases). Germline loops: CDR1 SQVTM, CDR2 ANQGSEA. V was shortened by 4 bases and J by 2 bases, with 12 bases between the two germline ends. The CDR3 loop spans 14 amino acids. The CDR3 DNA is TGCAGCGTTGTAATTGGAGGCACCTACAATGAGCAGTTCTTC. Translation gives CSVVIGGTYNEQFF.